This T cell receptor beta chain was sequenced in a study of blood T cells in healthy people across ages. Study-wide points: The unknown donor CMV status may have confounded expanded clonotype changes.

They isolated at least 6 million PBMCs from each sample. RNA extraction gave at least 5.5 micrograms of total RNA per sample. Notes on this clonotype: No antigen is known for it.

A second PCR, run for about 7 to 11 cycles, used a sample-barcoded 5' primer plus a J-beta primer mix. Every single cDNA molecule received a tag from a template-switch adaptor with 12 random nucleotides. TCRdb used MiXCR to reprocess the 5' RACE reads, holding one entry per CDR3 protein. The table shows some 1,800,000 distinct CDR3 sequences, with about two fifths occurring only once. The CDR3 is 13 amino acids. V was pared by 6 bases and J by 2 bases, with 12 bases between. Germline CDR1 and CDR2: DFQATT and SNEGSKA (reference sequence). This receptor was identified in a human donor in good health. The chain joins TRBV20-1 to TRBJ2-3; D unresolved. The sequencing input was blood. As DNA, the CDR3 is TGCAGTGCCCCCGGGCCCTACACAGATACGCAGTATTTT. Its translation is CSAPGPYTDTQYF.